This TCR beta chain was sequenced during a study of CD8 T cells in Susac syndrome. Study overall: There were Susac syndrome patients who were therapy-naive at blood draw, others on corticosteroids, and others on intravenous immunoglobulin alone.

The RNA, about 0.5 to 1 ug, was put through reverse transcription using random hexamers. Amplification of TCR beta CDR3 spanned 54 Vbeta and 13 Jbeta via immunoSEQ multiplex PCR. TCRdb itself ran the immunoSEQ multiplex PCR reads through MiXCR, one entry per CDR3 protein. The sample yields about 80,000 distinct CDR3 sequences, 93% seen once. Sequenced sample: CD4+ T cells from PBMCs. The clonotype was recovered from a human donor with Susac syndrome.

The CDR3 protein is CASSPLRTLWQGRSYEQYF. The CDR3 DNA sequence: TGTGCCAGCAGTCCACTACGAACCCTTTGGCAGGGGCGGTCCTACGAGCAGTACTTC. The rearrangement uses TRBV12-3 or TRBV12-4 and TRBJ2-7, with a tentative D call TRBD1 (6 bases). V was trimmed by 5 bases and J by 1 base, leaving 27 bases between them. This CDR3 region has 19 residues.